A single TCR beta chain is shown here with its context. Measured with immunoSEQ multiplex PCR; TCRdb has only the in-frame clones, and not every one. The sample gives about 330,000 clones, over 55% of which show up once; 6.3% is in the top ten. The data are from a study of cytotoxic CD8 clonotypes in ibrutinib-treated CLL. V was cut by 1 base and J by 8 bases, with 9 bases left in between. This CDR3 is built from 12 residues. Germline CDR1 is SGHKS and CDR2 is YYEKEE (reference sequence). The chain recombines TRBV5-5 with TRBJ1-2; the D is unclear. Sequencing used PBMCs, obtained after 36 months of ibrutinib treatment. This TCR derives from a human donor with chronic lymphocytic leukemia. CDR3 loop: CASSLLAEGYTF. The CDR3 region has the DNA TGTGCCAGCAGCTTGCTCGCAGAAGGCTACACCTTC.